The rows below give T cell receptor beta chains drawn from one sample of a study of cytomegalovirus exposure and HLA in healthy donors. Assay: immunoSEQ multiplex PCR; the TCRdb copy retains only in-frame clones and omits some. The data contain under 100,000 clones, about 9.4% of them singletons. Sequences were obtained from PBMCs. Receptor source: a man aged 55 to 69 in good health and CMV-seropositive. CDR3s include the opening cysteine and the closing phenylalanine or tryptophan. D genes are given only for firm matches. Some rows mark clone size as missing; the rest say once, few, many or name a class of expanded clone.

D	size	V	J	DNA	CDR3
-	-	TRBV7-9	TRBJ2-4	TGTGCCAGCAGCTTTGCAGGGGAAGAGGCCAAAAACATTCAGTACTTC	CASSFAGEEAKNIQYF
-	few	TRBV10-3	TRBJ2-5	TGTGCCATCAGTGAGTCGGGCAGTCAAGAGACCCAGTACTTC	CAISESGSQETQYF
TRBD2	-	TRBV18	TRBJ2-7	TGTGCCAGCTCACCCTTTCTAGCGGGAGAAGTTGGGGAGCAGTACTTC	CASSPFLAGEVGEQYF
-	few	TRBV7-9	TRBJ2-7	TGTGCCAGCAGCTTAGTGACAGCCCCATACGAGCAGTACTTC	CASSLVTAPYEQYF
-	once	TRBV7-6	TRBJ2-5	TGTGCCAGCAGCTTCCGTCTGGGTCCAGGGCCCCAAGAGACCCAGTACTTC	CASSFRLGPGPQETQYF
TRBD2	few	TRBV18	TRBJ2-3	TGTGCCAGCTCACCGTTAGCGGGAGGCACAGATACGCAGTATTTT	CASSPLAGGTDTQYF
-	-	TRBV7-3	TRBJ1-2	TGTGCCAGCAGTCTAGAGTCCCAGAACTATGGCTACACCTTC	CASSLESQNYGYTF
TRBD1	-	TRBV9	TRBJ1-1	TGTGCCAGCAGCACAATGGACAGGGACACTGAAGCTTTCTTT	CASSTMDRDTEAFF
-	-	TRBV7-9	TRBJ1-1	TGTGCCAGCAGTCCTAGGGGCATGAACACTGAAGCTTTCTTT	CASSPRGMNTEAFF
-	-	TRBV2	TRBJ1-2	TGTGCCAGCAGTGCCGACACTAACTATGGCTACACCTTC	CASSADTNYGYTF
TRBD1	few	TRBV7-6	TRBJ1-4	TGTGCCAGCAGCTTAGCGCCGGGACAGGGGTTGGCTAATGAAAAACTGTTTTTT	CASSLAPGQGLANEKLFF
TRBD1	-	TRBV10-2	TRBJ1-5	TGCGCCAGCAGTGAGGGACAGGACCTTGGGCCCCAGCATTTT	CASSEGQDLGPQHF
TRBD2	few	TRBV28	TRBJ2-5	TGTGCCAGTCGGGGTAGGGGAGGGGAAGAGACCCAGTACTTC	CASRGRGGEETQYF
TRBD1	-	TRBV29-1	TRBJ2-1	TGCAGCGTTGAGTTGACAGGGGGCTCCTACAATGAGCAGTTCTTC	CSVELTGGSYNEQFF
-	-	TRBV28	TRBJ1-5	TGTGCCAGCAGTTTCTCACAGGGTGGTTGGGGCAATCAGCCCCAGCATTTT	CASSFSQGGWGNQPQHF
-	few	TRBV9	TRBJ2-2	TGTGCCAGCAGCGTATCCGGTTATACGAACACCGGGGAGCTGTTTTTT	CASSVSGYTNTGELFF
-	few	TRBV10-3	TRBJ2-1	TGTGCCATCAGATCCTTGCACGGGGACAATGAGCAGTTCTTC	CAIRSLHGDNEQFF
TRBD2	few	TRBV5-1	TRBJ2-1	TGCGCCAGCTCCCCCCGCTTGGCTCCTAGAGGGACTACTCATGAGCAGTTCTTC	CASSPRLAPRGTTHEQFF
-	few	TRBV6-1	TRBJ2-5	TGTGCCAGCTCATTGGGGGGAGGTAGGGCTGAGACCCAGTACTTC	CASSLGGGRAETQYF
-	once	TRBV19	TRBJ1-5	TGTGCCAGTAGGGGGGAGGACGGGCCTAGTCAGCCCCAGCATTTT	CASRGEDGPSQPQHF
-	-	TRBV6-1	TRBJ2-5	TGTGCCAGCAGTGGGGTGGAGGAGACCCAGTACTTC	CASSGVEETQYF
-	-	TRBV6-5	TRBJ1-1	TGTGCCAGCAGTTACCAGTTGGGGGCAGGGTACACTGAAGCTTTCTTT	CASSYQLGAGYTEAFF
TRBD2	-	TRBV5-4	TRBJ2-3	TGTGCCACCCAGCCCCTAGCGGGATCTGGGAGCACAGATACGCAGTATTTT	CATQPLAGSGSTDTQYF
-	few	TRBV12-5	TRBJ2-2	TGTGCTAGTGGTTTGGAGGGGGACGGGGAGCTGTTTTTT	CASGLEGDGELFF
TRBD2	-	TRBV7-2	TRBJ2-1	TGTGCCAGCAGTGGATTCGGGACTGCCCTCGGGAGGGAGTTCTTC	CASSGFGTALGREFF
TRBD1	few	TRBV29-1	TRBJ2-7	TGCAGCGCCTGGGACAGGGGAGGCGAGCAGTACTTC	CSAWDRGGEQYF
TRBD1	few	TRBV7-9	TRBJ2-7	TGTGCCAGCAGTTTGGACAGGGGGGACGAGCAGTACTTC	CASSLDRGDEQYF
-	few	TRBV5-1	TRBJ2-1	TGCGCCAGCAGCTTCTCAGGGACTTTCTACAATGAGCAGTTCTTC	CASSFSGTFYNEQFF
TRBD1	few	TRBV4-1	TRBJ1-1	TGCGCCAGCAGCCAACCTCTGGACGGACAGGTTAGACTGAACACTGAAGCTTTCTTT	CASSQPLDGQVRLNTEAFF
-	few	TRBV7-6	TRBJ1-1	TGTGCCAGCAGCTTAGCGCTTAGCACTGAAGCTTTCTTT	CASSLALSTEAFF
-	many	TRBV5-6	TRBJ2-2	TGTGCCAGCAGGAGGGCCGTTAGCCCGGCAGGGGAGCTGTTTTTT	CASRRAVSPAGELFF
-	few	TRBV6-5	TRBJ2-3	TGTGCCAGCAGTGTTCCGGGTAGCACAGATACGCAGTATTTT	CASSVPGSTDTQYF